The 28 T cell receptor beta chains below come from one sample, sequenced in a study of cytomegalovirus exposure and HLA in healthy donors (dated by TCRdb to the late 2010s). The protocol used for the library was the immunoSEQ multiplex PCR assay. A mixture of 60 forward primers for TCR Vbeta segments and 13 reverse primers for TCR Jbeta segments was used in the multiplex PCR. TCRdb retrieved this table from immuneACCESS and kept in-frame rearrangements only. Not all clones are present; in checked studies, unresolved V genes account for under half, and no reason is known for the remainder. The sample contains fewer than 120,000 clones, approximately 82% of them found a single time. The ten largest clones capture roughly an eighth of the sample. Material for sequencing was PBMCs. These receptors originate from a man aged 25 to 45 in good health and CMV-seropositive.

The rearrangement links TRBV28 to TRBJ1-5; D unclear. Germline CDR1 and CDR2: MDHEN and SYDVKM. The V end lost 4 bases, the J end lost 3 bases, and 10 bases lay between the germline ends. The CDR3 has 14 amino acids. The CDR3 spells CASSWATLNQPQHF. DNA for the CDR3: TGTGCCAGCAGTTGGGCCACGCTCAATCAGCCCCAGCATTTT. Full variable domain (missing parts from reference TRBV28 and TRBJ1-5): DVKVTQSSRYLVKRTGEKVFLECVQDMDHENMFWYRQDPGLGLRLIYFSYDVKMKEKGDIPEGYSVSREKKERFSLILESASTNQTSMYLCASSWATLNQPQHFGDGTRLSIL.

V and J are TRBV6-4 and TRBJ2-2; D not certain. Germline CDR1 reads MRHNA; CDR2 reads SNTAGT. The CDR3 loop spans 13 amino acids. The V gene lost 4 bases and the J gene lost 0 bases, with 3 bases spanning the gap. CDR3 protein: CASSASNTGELFF. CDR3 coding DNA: TGTGCCAGCAGTGCCTCGAACACCGGGGAGCTGTTTTTT.

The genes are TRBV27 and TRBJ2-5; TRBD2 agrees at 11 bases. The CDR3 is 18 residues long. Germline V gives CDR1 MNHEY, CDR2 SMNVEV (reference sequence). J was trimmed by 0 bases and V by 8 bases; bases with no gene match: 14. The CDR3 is CASSAVLPSGGYQETQYF. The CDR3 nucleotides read TGTGCCAGCTCGGCAGTCCTTCCTAGCGGGGGGTACCAAGAGACCCAGTACTTC.

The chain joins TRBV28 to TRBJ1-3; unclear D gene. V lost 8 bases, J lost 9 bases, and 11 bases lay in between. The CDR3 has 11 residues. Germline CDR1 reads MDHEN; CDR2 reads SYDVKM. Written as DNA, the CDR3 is TGTGCCAGCGTCAGTGGAGCCACCATATATTTT. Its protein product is CASVSGATIYF.

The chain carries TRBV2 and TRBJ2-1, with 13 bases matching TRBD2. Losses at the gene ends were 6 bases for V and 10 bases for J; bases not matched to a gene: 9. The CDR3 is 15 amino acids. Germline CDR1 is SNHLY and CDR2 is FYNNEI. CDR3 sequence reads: CASSATSGGLGEQFF. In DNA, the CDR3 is TGTGCCAGCAGCGCGACTAGCGGGGGGCTTGGCGAGCAGTTCTTC.

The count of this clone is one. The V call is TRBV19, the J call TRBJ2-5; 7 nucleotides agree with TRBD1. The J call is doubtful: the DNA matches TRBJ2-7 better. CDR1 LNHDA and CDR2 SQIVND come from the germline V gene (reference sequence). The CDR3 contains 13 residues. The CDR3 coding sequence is TGTGCCAGTAGCCTGGGACAGACCTACGAGCAGTACTTC. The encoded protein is CASSLGQTYEQYF.

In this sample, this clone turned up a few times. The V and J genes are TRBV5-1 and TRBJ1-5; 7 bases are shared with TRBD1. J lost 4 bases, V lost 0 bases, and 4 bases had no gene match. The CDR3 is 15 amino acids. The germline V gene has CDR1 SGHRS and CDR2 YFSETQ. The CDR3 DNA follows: TGCGCCAGCAGCTTGGGAGGGACAGCTAATCAGCCCCAGCATTTT. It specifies CASSLGGTANQPQHF.

DNA of the CDR3: TGTGCCAGCAGCCCGACAGGGGTTCACTACGAGCAGTACTTC. Translated: CASSPTGVHYEQYF. The chain uses TRBV7-6 and TRBJ2-7; TRBD1 agrees at 8 bases. Germline V gives CDR1 SGHVS, CDR2 FNYEAQ. The CDR3 has 14 residues. With V trimmed by 5 bases and J by 3 bases, 6 bases remained unmatched.

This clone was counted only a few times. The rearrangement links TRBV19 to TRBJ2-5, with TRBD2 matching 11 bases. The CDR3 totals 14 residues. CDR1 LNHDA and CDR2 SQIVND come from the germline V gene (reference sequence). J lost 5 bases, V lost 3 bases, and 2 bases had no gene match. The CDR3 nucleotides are TGTGCCAGTAGTATGACTAGCGGGACGGAGACCCAGTACTTC. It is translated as CASSMTSGTETQYF.

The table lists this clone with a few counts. The CDR3 sequence: CASSLIAGDVDTQYF. The CDR3 DNA follows: TGTGCCAGCAGTCTGATAGCGGGGGATGTCGATACGCAGTATTTT. This sequence joins TRBV2 and TRBJ2-3; 9 bases are shared with TRBD2. Trimming took 5 bases from V and 6 from J; bases not matched to a gene: 9. The germline V gene has CDR1 SNHLY and CDR2 FYNNEI. The CDR3 totals 15 residues.

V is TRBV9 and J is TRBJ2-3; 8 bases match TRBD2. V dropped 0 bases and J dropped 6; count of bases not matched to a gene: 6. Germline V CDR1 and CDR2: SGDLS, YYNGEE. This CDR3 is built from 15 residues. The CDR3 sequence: CASSVVTGGLDTQYF. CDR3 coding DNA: TGTGCCAGCAGCGTAGTAACGGGGGGGCTCGATACGCAGTATTTT.

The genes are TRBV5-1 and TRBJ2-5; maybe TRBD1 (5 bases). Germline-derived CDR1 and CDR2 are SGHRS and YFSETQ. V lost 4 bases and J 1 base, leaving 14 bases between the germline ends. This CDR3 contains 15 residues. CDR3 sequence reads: CASSLAQDPQETQYF. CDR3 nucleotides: TGCGCCAGCAGCCTGGCACAGGATCCCCAAGAGACCCAGTACTTC.

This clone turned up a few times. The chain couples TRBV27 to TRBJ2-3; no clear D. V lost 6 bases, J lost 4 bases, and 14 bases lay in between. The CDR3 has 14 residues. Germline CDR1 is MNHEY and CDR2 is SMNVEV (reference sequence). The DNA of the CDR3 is TGTGCCAGCAGACTACGGATTGGCGCAGATACGCAGTATTTT. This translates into CASRLRIGADTQYF.

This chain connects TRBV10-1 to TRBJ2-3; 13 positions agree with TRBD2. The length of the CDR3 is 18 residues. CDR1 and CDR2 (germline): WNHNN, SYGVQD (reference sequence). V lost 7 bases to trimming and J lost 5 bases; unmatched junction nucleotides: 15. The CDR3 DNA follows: TGCGCCAGCATCGTAGAGACTAGCGGGGGGCAGAGGGAAGATACGCAGTATTTT. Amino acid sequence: CASIVETSGGQREDTQYF.

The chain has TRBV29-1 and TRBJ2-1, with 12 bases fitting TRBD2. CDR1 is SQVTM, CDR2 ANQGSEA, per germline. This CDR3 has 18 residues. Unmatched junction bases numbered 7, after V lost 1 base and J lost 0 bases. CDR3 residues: CSVEVGLAGRLSYNEQFF. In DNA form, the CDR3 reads TGCAGCGTTGAAGTTGGACTAGCGGGGAGGCTCTCCTACAATGAGCAGTTCTTC.

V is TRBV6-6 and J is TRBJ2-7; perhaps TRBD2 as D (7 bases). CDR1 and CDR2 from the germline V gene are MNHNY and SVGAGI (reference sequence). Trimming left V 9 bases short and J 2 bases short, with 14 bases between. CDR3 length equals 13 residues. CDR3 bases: TGTGCCAGTAGGGGGGAGGGGGCCTACGAGCAGTACTTC. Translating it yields CASRGEGAYEQYF.

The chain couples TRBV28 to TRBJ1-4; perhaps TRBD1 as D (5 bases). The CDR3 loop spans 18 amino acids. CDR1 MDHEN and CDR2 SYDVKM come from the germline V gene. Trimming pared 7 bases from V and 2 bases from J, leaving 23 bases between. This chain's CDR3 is CASNPYKGKVLTNEKLFF. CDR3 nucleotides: TGTGCCAGCAACCCATATAAGGGGAAAGTCTTGACTAATGAAAAACTGTTTTTT.

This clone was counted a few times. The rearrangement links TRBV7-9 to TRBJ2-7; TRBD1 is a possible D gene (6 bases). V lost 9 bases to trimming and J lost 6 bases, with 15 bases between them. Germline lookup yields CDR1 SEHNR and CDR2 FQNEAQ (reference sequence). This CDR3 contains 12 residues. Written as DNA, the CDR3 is TGTGCCAGTAGGGACAAAAGAGGCGAGCAGTACTTC. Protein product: CASRDKRGEQYF.

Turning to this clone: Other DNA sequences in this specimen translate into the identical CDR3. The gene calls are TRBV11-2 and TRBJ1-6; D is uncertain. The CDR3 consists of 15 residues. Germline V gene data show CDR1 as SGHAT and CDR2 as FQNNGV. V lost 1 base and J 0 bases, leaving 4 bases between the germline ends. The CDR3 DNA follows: TGTGCCAGCAGCTTAGGCAGCTCCTATAATTCACCCCTCCACTTT. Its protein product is CASSLGSSYNSPLHF.

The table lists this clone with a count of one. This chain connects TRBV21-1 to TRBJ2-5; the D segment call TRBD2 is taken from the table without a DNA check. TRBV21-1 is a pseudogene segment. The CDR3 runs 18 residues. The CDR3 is CASSKEALADKSQETQYF. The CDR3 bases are TGTGCCAGCAGCAAAGAAGCGCTAGCGGACAAATCCCAAGAGACCCAGTACTTC.

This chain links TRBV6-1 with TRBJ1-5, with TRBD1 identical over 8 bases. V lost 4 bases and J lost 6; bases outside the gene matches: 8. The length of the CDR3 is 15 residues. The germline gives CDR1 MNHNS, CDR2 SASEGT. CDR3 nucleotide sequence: TGTGCCAGCAGTGCCTTGACAGGGGACAGTCAGCCCCAGCATTTT. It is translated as CASSALTGDSQPQHF.

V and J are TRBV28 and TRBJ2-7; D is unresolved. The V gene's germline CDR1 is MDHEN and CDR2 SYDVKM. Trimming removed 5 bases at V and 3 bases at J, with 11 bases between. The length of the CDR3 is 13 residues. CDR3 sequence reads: CASSNPTGYEQYF. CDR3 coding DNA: TGTGCCAGCAGTAATCCTACGGGCTACGAGCAGTACTTC.

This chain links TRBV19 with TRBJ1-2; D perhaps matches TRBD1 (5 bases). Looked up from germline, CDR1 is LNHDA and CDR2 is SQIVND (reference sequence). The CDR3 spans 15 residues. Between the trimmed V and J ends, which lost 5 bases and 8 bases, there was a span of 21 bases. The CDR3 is CASSSVRRGGYGYTF. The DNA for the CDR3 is TGTGCCAGTAGTTCTGTGCGAAGGGGCGGTTACGGCTACACCTTC.

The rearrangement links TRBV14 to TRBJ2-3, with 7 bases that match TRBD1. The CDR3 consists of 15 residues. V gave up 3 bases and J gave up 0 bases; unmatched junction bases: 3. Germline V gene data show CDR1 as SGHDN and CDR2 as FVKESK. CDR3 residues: CASSQGQFSTDTQYF. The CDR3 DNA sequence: TGTGCCAGCAGCCAGGGACAGTTTAGCACAGATACGCAGTATTTT.

The DNA for the CDR3 is TGTGCCAGCAGCCTACACCCTATAGGTCAGGGGGCAGATACGCAGTATTTT. It encodes CASSLHPIGQGADTQYF. The chain links TRBV7-3 to TRBJ2-3, with 7 nucleotides matching TRBD1. The V gene's germline CDR1 is SGHTA and CDR2 FQGTGA. Unmatched junction bases numbered 15, after V lost 5 bases and J lost 4 bases. CDR3 size: 17 residues.

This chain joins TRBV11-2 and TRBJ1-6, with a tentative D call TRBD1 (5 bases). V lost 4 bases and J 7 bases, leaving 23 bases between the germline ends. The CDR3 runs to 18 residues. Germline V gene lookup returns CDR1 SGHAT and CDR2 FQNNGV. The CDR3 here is CASSSPTRDGGWNSPLHF. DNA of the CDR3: TGTGCCAGCAGCTCCCCTACCCGGGACGGGGGTTGGAATTCACCCCTCCACTTT.

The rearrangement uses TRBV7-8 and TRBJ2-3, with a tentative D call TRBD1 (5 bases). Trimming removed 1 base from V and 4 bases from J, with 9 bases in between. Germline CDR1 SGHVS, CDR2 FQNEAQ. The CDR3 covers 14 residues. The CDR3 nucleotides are TGTGCCAGCAGCTTAGAAGGCAGGGCAGATACGCAGTATTTT. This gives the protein CASSLEGRADTQYF.

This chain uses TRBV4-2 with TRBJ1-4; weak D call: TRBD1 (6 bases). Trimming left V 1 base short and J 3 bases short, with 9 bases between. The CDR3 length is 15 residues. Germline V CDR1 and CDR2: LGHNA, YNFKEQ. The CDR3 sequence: CASSQGWGPNEKLFF. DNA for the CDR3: TGTGCCAGCAGCCAAGGTTGGGGGCCTAATGAAAAACTGTTTTTT.